Below are 23 T cell receptor beta chains sequenced from a single sample in a study of blood T cell repertoires in COVID-19. Sequencing was performed with immunoSEQ multiplex PCR; in TCRdb, only in-frame clones are kept and a portion is missing. The data show over 250,000 clones, 65% to 90% seen once. The specimen sequenced was peripheral blood. These receptors were obtained from a middle-aged man with active or convalescent COVID-19.

The J gene is TRBJ2-7, the V gene TRBV4-2, with 7 bases fitting TRBD2. Germline V gene sequence: CDR1 LGHNA, CDR2 YNFKEQ. There are 13 residues in the CDR3. The ends lost 2 bases at V and 6 bases at J; junction bases unmatched: 4. In DNA, the CDR3 is TGTGCCAGCAGCCAAACTGGCGGGGGCGAGCAGTACTTC. It encodes CASSQTGGGEQYF.

The CDR3 nucleotides read TGTGCCAGCAGCTTAGGGACTAGCGGTGACGGGGAGCTGTTTTTT. This codes for CASSLGTSGDGELFF. The rearrangement links TRBV7-9 to TRBJ2-2, with TRBD2 identical over 10 bases. Trimming removed 1 base from V and 7 bases from J; junction bases left unmatched: 3. This CDR3 is built from 15 residues. CDR1 SEHNR and CDR2 FQNEAQ come from the germline V gene (reference sequence).

This chain joins TRBV29-1 and TRBJ2-1, with D possibly being TRBD2 (6 bases). The CDR3 is 15 amino acids. Germline-derived CDR1 and CDR2 are SQVTM and ANQGSEA. Deletions cut 6 bases from V and 0 bases from J, with 15 bases between. The CDR3 sequence is CSVHSSASSYNEQFF. CDR3 coding DNA: TGCAGCGTGCATTCTAGCGCGAGCTCCTACAATGAGCAGTTCTTC.

This rearrangement joins TRBV4-2 to TRBJ2-1, with TRBD1 matching over 10 bases. This CDR3 is built from 15 residues. Trimming at V came to 4 bases and at J to 5 bases, leaving 5 bases not matched to a gene. Per germline, CDR1 LGHNA and CDR2 YNFKEQ. The CDR3 is CASSPRDRGHNEQFF. The CDR3, as DNA: TGTGCCAGCAGCCCCCGGGACAGGGGCCACAATGAGCAGTTCTTC.

This chain links TRBV28 with TRBJ1-6; 10 bases agree with TRBD1. Germline V gives CDR1 MDHEN, CDR2 SYDVKM. The V segment lost 4 bases and the J segment 10 bases; nucleotides outside the gene matches: 7. The CDR3 consists of 15 residues. The DNA for the CDR3 is TGTGCCAGCAGTTCTAGTGGGACAGGGGACTCACCCCTCCACTTT. It is translated as CASSSSGTGDSPLHF.

The table lists this clone with a count of one. This chain joins TRBV7-9 and TRBJ1-1, with a tentative D call TRBD1 (5 bases). The germline gives CDR1 SEHNR, CDR2 FQNEAQ (reference sequence). The CDR3 covers 12 residues. With 1 base removed from V and 11 bases from J, the gap between germline ends came to 11 bases. DNA of the CDR3: TGTGCCAGCAGCTTAGTCGGGGGATACGCTTTCTTT. This gives the protein CASSLVGGYAFF.

This chain joins TRBV7-2 and TRBJ2-7, with TRBD2 matching over 7 bases. The CDR3 has 14 residues. The junction had 5 bases not matched to a gene; V was cut back by 2 bases and J by 4 bases. The germline CDR1 and CDR2 sequences are SGHTA and FQGNSA. CDR3 in amino acids: CASSLTGGIYEQYF. The CDR3 DNA reads TGTGCCAGCAGCTTAACGGGGGGTATTTACGAGCAGTACTTC.

The rearrangement links TRBV19 to TRBJ2-2, with D maybe TRBD1 (7 bases). Germline V gene lookup returns CDR1 LNHDA and CDR2 SQIVND (reference sequence). The CDR3 sequence is 16 residues long. V was clipped by 9 bases and J by 2 bases, with 19 bases between them. CDR3 in DNA: TGTGCCAGCAGGGGGGCAGGGACAGACAACACCGGGGAGCTGTTTTTT. Translating it yields CASRGAGTDNTGELFF.

This chain joins TRBV28 and TRBJ2-2, with a weak D call TRBD2 (5 bases). The CDR3 has 16 amino acids. V lost 6 bases and J 0 bases, leaving 14 bases between the germline ends. Germline assignment: CDR1 MDHEN and CDR2 SYDVKM. Here the CDR3 reads CASSPWGVANTGELFF. The CDR3, as DNA: TGTGCCAGCAGCCCCTGGGGAGTCGCGAACACCGGGGAGCTGTTTTTT.

This clone was seen only once. V gene TRBV18 combines with J gene TRBJ2-6, with 8 bases identical to TRBD1. The CDR3 length is 16 residues. V lost 6 bases and J lost 0; bases outside the gene matches: 4. Germline CDR1 is KGHSH and CDR2 is LQKENI. The CDR3 sequence: CASSGQVPSGANVLTF. The CDR3, as DNA: TGTGCCAGCTCGGGACAGGTCCCCTCTGGGGCCAACGTCCTGACTTTC.

The chain combines TRBV18 with TRBJ2-1, with TRBD1 matching 8 bases. The CDR3 runs 14 residues. Germline trimming cut 4 bases from V and 7 bases from J; bases unmatched to any gene: 6. Germline values: CDR1 KGHSH, CDR2 LQKENI. CDR3 in DNA: TGTGCCAGCTCACTTAGGACAGGGCAAAATGAGCAGTTCTTC. Translated, it gives CASSLRTGQNEQFF.

The V gene is TRBV27, the J gene TRBJ2-7; 7 bases are shared with TRBD2. The CDR3 extends over 15 amino acids. Germline V gene sequence: CDR1 MNHEY, CDR2 SMNVEV (reference sequence). V dropped 0 bases and J dropped 3; count of bases not matched to a gene: 5. The CDR3 protein is CASSLSSGGYYEQYF. In DNA form, the CDR3 reads TGTGCCAGCAGTTTATCCTCGGGAGGATACTACGAGCAGTACTTC.

CDR3 protein: CAIRPDTTGGTEAFF. Here the CDR3 DNA reads TGTGCCATCAGGCCGGACACCACGGGGGGAACTGAAGCTTTCTTT. V gene TRBV10-3 combines with J gene TRBJ1-1, with D maybe TRBD1 (5 bases). CDR3 size: 15 residues. CDR1 ENHRY and CDR2 SYGVKD come from the germline V gene. Trimming cost V 6 bases and J 5 bases, with 19 bases left between them.

The chain has TRBV5-1 and TRBJ2-2; 9 bases fit TRBD2. The CDR3 extends over 14 amino acids. From germline, CDR1 is SGHRS and CDR2 YFSETQ. V was pared by 3 bases and J by 9 bases, with 6 bases of the junction left unmatched. The CDR3 nucleotides read TGCGCCAGCAGCTCAGGGCTAGCGGGAAGGGAGCTGTTTTTT. Protein: CASSSGLAGRELFF.

V and J are TRBV5-1 and TRBJ2-7, with 7 bases matching TRBD2. Germline trimming cut 1 base from V and 9 bases from J; bases unmatched to any gene: 13. The CDR3 covers 15 residues. Germline V gene data show CDR1 as SGHRS and CDR2 as YFSETQ. The CDR3 DNA is TGCGCCAGCAGCTTGAATCCCTTGGCTAGCGGTACGCAGTACTTC. It codes for CASSLNPLASGTQYF.

The chain carries TRBV7-9 and TRBJ2-2; TRBD2 agrees at 13 bases. Germline assignment: CDR1 SEHNR and CDR2 FQNEAQ (reference sequence). V lost 4 bases to trimming and J lost 2 bases; unmatched junction nucleotides: 4. This CDR3 has 17 amino acids. CDR3: CASSSPGLAGNTGELFF. Written as DNA, the CDR3 is TGTGCCAGCAGCTCACCGGGACTAGCGGGAAACACCGGGGAGCTGTTTTTT.

As regards this clone: Other nucleotide sequences in the sample specify the same CDR3. V usage is TRBV5-1 and J usage is TRBJ2-2; TRBD2 matches at 9 bases. Trimming at V came to 0 bases and at J to 4 bases, leaving 4 bases not matched to a gene. The CDR3 is 16 residues long. Germline V lookup: CDR1 SGHRS, CDR2 YFSETQ. CDR3 in amino acids: CASSLVAGEGTGELFF. The CDR3 bases are TGCGCCAGCAGCTTGGTAGCGGGAGAGGGCACCGGGGAGCTGTTTTTT.

The CDR3 DNA reads as TGCGCCAGCAGTACAACACAGGGGGCTTGGGAAAAACTGTTTTTT. It yields the protein CASSTTQGAWEKLFF. The chain combines TRBV4-1 with TRBJ1-4, with 9 nucleotides matching TRBD1. In germline, CDR1 is MGHRA, CDR2 YSYEKL. The CDR3 loop spans 15 amino acids. J lost 8 bases, V lost 6 bases, and 10 bases had no gene match.

The chain couples TRBV12-5 to TRBJ1-3; 7 nucleotides match TRBD1. J was trimmed by 0 bases and V by 5 bases; bases with no gene match: 4. This CDR3 comprises 15 residues. The germline gives CDR1 LGHNT, CDR2 FRNRAP. The CDR3 is CASGPTGPSGNTIYF. The CDR3 nucleotides read TGTGCTAGTGGTCCGACAGGGCCCTCTGGAAACACCATATATTTT.

The rearrangement links TRBV7-9 to TRBJ2-1, with D perhaps matching TRBD2 (6 bases). The germline V gene encodes CDR1 SEHNR and CDR2 FQNEAQ (reference sequence). The CDR3 extends over 17 amino acids. Trimming left V 4 bases short and J 0 bases short, with 16 bases between. CDR3 loop: CASSSGGAGSSYNEQFF. In DNA form, the CDR3 reads TGTGCCAGCAGCTCCGGAGGAGCGGGTAGCTCCTACAATGAGCAGTTCTTC. Complete variable domain (other parts from reference TRBV7-9 and TRBJ2-1): DTGVSQNPRHKITKRGQNVTFRCDPISEHNRLYWYRQTLGQGPEFLTYFQNEAQLEKSRLLSDRFSAERPKGSFSTLEIQRTEQGDSAMYLCASSSGGAGSSYNEQFFGPGTRLTVL.

The V gene is TRBV12-3 or TRBV12-4, the J gene TRBJ2-4; D is possibly TRBD1 (6 bases). CDR3 length: 13 amino acids. Between the trimmed V and J ends, which lost 4 bases and 6 bases, there was a span of 10 bases. CDR3: CASSWGQGNIQYF. Here the CDR3 DNA reads TGTGCCAGCAGTTGGGGGCAGGGAAACATTCAGTACTTC.

The V call is TRBV19, the J call TRBJ2-6; 8 nucleotides match TRBD1. The V and J ends lost 6 bases and 4 bases, in that order; junction bases with no gene match: 5. The CDR3 length is 15 residues. Germline assignment: CDR1 LNHDA and CDR2 SQIVND (reference sequence). The CDR3 DNA sequence: TGTGCCAGTAGGGACAGGGAAGCCGGGGCCAACGTCCTGACTTTC. Translation: CASRDREAGANVLTF.

The CDR3 nucleotides are TGTGCCAGTAAGACAGGCTCTGGAAACACCATATATTTT. Protein: CASKTGSGNTIYF. The gene calls are TRBV19 and TRBJ1-3, with a tentative D call TRBD1 (6 bases). V lost 7 bases and J 0 bases, leaving 7 bases between the germline ends. CDR3 length: 13 residues. Germline assignment: CDR1 LNHDA and CDR2 SQIVND (reference sequence).